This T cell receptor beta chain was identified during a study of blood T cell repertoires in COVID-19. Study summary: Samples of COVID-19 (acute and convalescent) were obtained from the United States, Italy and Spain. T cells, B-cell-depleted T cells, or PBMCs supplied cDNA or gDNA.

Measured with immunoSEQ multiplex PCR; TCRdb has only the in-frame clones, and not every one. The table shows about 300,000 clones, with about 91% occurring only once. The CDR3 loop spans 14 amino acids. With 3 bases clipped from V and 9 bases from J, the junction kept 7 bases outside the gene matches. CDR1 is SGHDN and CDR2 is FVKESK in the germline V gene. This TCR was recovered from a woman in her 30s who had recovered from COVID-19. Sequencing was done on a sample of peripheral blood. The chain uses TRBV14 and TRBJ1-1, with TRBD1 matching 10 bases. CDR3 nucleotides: TGTGCCAGCAGCCAGGGTGGGGACAGGGGAAAAGCTTTCTTT. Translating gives CASSQGGDRGKAFF.